These T cell receptor beta chains were read from a single sample in a study of immune evolution from preneoplasia to lung adenocarcinoma. The assay was immunoSEQ multiplex PCR, and TCRdb's table has in-frame clones only and misses some. The sample includes around 2,500 clones, roughly 89% seen only once; the top ten take about 4.5%. Material: FFPE lung adenocarcinoma in situ tissue. These receptors were obtained from a person in their sixties or seventies with lung adenocarcinoma. The CDR3 runs from the conserved cysteine through the conserved F or W. A D gene is named only where the DNA matches it firmly. Only part of the rows carry a size: once, few, many, or a class if the clone is expanded.

abundance: large; d_gene: NA; j_gene: TRBJ2-3; v_gene: TRBV11-2; CDR3aa: CASSQWFSSTDTQYF; CDR3nt: TGTGCCAGCAGCCAGTGGTTCTCTAGCACAGATACGCAGTATTTT
abundance: NA; d_gene: TRBD1; j_gene: TRBJ1-1; v_gene: TRBV11-2; CDR3aa: CASSFPTGMNTEAFF; CDR3nt: TGTGCCAGCAGCTTCCCGACAGGGATGAACACTGAAGCTTTCTTT
abundance: NA; d_gene: TRBD1; j_gene: TRBJ2-7; v_gene: TRBV7-2; CDR3aa: CASSSRIGDSEQYF; CDR3nt: TGTGCCAGCAGCTCCCGGATAGGGGACAGCGAGCAGTACTTC
abundance: NA; d_gene: TRBD2; j_gene: TRBJ2-3; v_gene: TRBV5-4; CDR3aa: CASSLGLAGETQYF; CDR3nt: TGTGCCAGCAGCTTGGGGCTAGCGGGGGAAACGCAGTATTTT
abundance: NA; d_gene: TRBD1; j_gene: TRBJ1-1; v_gene: TRBV18; CDR3aa: CASSPLDRGGNTEAFF; CDR3nt: TGTGCCAGCTCACCACTTGACAGGGGCGGGAACACTGAAGCTTTCTTT
abundance: NA; d_gene: TRBD1; j_gene: TRBJ2-5; v_gene: TRBV2; CDR3aa: CASSSDRGRGETQYF; CDR3nt: TGTGCCAGCAGTTCGGACAGGGGACGCGGTGAGACCCAGTACTTC
abundance: NA; d_gene: NA; j_gene: TRBJ1-1; v_gene: TRBV28; CDR3aa: CASSLAGKNTEAFF; CDR3nt: TGTGCCAGCAGTTTGGCGGGGAAGAACACTGAAGCTTTCTTT
abundance: NA; d_gene: TRBD2; j_gene: TRBJ2-2; v_gene: TRBV7-6; CDR3aa: CASSSTGTSGNTGELFF; CDR3nt: TGTGCCAGCAGCTCCACCGGGACTAGTGGGAACACCGGGGAGCTGTTTTTT
abundance: NA; d_gene: NA; j_gene: TRBJ1-3; v_gene: TRBV7-8; CDR3aa: CASSLDRSSGNTIYF; CDR3nt: TGTGCCAGCAGCTTAGATCGGAGCTCTGGAAACACCATATATTTT
abundance: NA; d_gene: TRBD2; j_gene: TRBJ2-3; v_gene: TRBV5-1; CDR3aa: CASSFLAGGPGDTQYF; CDR3nt: TGCGCCAGCAGCTTCTTAGCGGGAGGGCCCGGAGATACGCAGTATTTT
abundance: NA; d_gene: TRBD2; j_gene: TRBJ2-3; v_gene: TRBV15; CDR3aa: CATSRGGLAGGGDTQYF; CDR3nt: TGTGCCACCAGCAGAGGAGGTCTAGCGGGAGGGGGAGATACGCAGTATTTT
abundance: NA; d_gene: TRBD2; j_gene: TRBJ2-7; v_gene: TRBV29-1; CDR3aa: CSVEDRGGPNSYEQYF; CDR3nt: TGCAGCGTTGAAGATCGGGGGGGGCCAAATTCCTACGAGCAGTACTTC
abundance: few; d_gene: NA; j_gene: TRBJ1-1; v_gene: TRBV2; CDR3aa: CASSEGGEAFF; CDR3nt: TGTGCCAGCAGTGAAGGGGGGGAAGCTTTCTTT
abundance: NA; d_gene: TRBD1; j_gene: TRBJ1-5; v_gene: TRBV27; CDR3aa: CASSPVGTARVSNQPQHF; CDR3nt: TGTGCCAGCAGTCCCGTCGGGACAGCCAGGGTTAGCAATCAGCCCCAGCATTTT
abundance: NA; d_gene: NA; j_gene: TRBJ2-7; v_gene: TRBV2; CDR3aa: CASKSRFGSYEQYF; CDR3nt: TGTGCCAGCAAAAGTAGGTTTGGATCCTACGAGCAGTACTTC
abundance: NA; d_gene: TRBD1; j_gene: TRBJ1-5; v_gene: TRBV19; CDR3aa: CATLDRAFSNQPQHF; CDR3nt: TGTGCCACCTTAGACAGGGCATTTAGCAATCAGCCCCAGCATTTT
abundance: NA; d_gene: TRBD1; j_gene: TRBJ2-2; v_gene: TRBV13; CDR3aa: CASSLGGRGRMDTGELFF; CDR3nt: TGTGCCAGCAGCTTAGGCGGCAGGGGGCGCATGGACACCGGGGAGCTGTTTTTT
abundance: once; d_gene: TRBD2; j_gene: TRBJ2-2; v_gene: TRBV9; CDR3aa: CASSVGISGRNTGELFF; CDR3nt: TGTGCCAGCAGCGTAGGAATTAGCGGGAGGAACACCGGGGAGCTGTTTTTT
abundance: NA; d_gene: TRBD2; j_gene: TRBJ2-7; v_gene: TRBV5-8; CDR3aa: CASSPDAGGSSSYEQYF; CDR3nt: TGTGCCAGCAGCCCCGACGCCGGGGGGAGCAGCTCCTACGAGCAGTACTTC
abundance: few; d_gene: TRBD1; j_gene: TRBJ1-4; v_gene: TRBV4-2; CDR3aa: CASSQGGGGEKLFF; CDR3nt: TGTGCCAGCAGCCAAGGAGGGGGCGGAGAAAAACTGTTTTTT
abundance: NA; d_gene: NA; j_gene: TRBJ1-1; v_gene: TRBV20-1; CDR3aa: CSLTKTGYAFF; CDR3nt: TGCAGTCTTACTAAAACGGGGTACGCTTTCTTT